This T cell receptor beta chain was sequenced for a study of blood T cells in healthy people across ages. Points from the study as a whole: Because donor CMV status was unknown, expanded clonotype changes were possibly confounded.

Sample-barcoded 5' priming and a J-beta primer mix drove a second PCR of about 6 to 12 cycles. A single record per CDR3 protein comes from TCRdb applying MiXCR to the 5' RACE reads. In the table there are some 690,000 distinct CDR3 sequences, around a fifth of which are singletons. Points on this clonotype: The antigen remains unidentified. One end of the junction fails to match germline, which may point to a read error.

The CDR3 has 14 residues. The genes are TRBV12-3 or TRBV12-4 and TRBJ1-3; D is unresolved. The receptor was isolated from a man between 65 and 85 years old in good health. Sequenced material: blood. Here the CDR3 DNA reads TGTGCCAGCAGCTTAGGGCAGGCTGGAAACACCATATATTTT. Encoded protein: CASSLGQAGNTIYF.